Each of the 19 T cell receptor beta chains below was sequenced from the same sample in a study of identical twins. TCRdb re-analysed the 5' RACE reads in MiXCR, keeping a single row per CDR3 protein. The sample lists roughly 1.6 million distinct CDR3 sequences, around a third occurring once. The specimen was cord blood. These receptors were obtained from a newborn girl in good health.

V gene TRBV11-2 combines with J gene TRBJ2-7; 10 bases map to TRBD2. TRBJ2-5 explains the end of the DNA better; the J call may be wrong. The CDR3 sequence is 15 residues long. The germline V gene encodes CDR1 SGHAT and CDR2 FQNNGV. The CDR3 region has the DNA TGTGCCAGCAGCTTAGTGGCTAGCGGGGGCGAGACCCAGTACTTC. Translating gives CASSLVASGGETQYF.

The chain recombines TRBV27 with TRBJ1-4, with TRBD1 identical over 10 bases. This CDR3 is built from 14 residues. The germline V gene encodes CDR1 MNHEY and CDR2 SMNVEV (reference sequence). Unmatched junction bases numbered 4, after V lost 2 bases and J lost 10 bases. CDR3 amino acids: CASSLTTGGGKLFF. In nucleotides, the CDR3 is TGTGCCAGCAGTTTAACGACAGGGGGCGGAAAACTGTTTTTT.

The V and J genes are TRBV27 and TRBJ2-4, with 10 bases lining up with TRBD1. CDR1 MNHEY and CDR2 SMNVEV come from the germline V gene (reference sequence). J was trimmed by 3 bases and V by 5 bases; bases with no gene match: 7. The CDR3 extends over 16 amino acids. The CDR3 is CASSRWTGGGKNIQYF. The DNA for the CDR3 is TGTGCCAGCAGTAGATGGACAGGGGGGGGCAAAAACATTCAGTACTTC.

V is TRBV12-3 or TRBV12-4 and J is TRBJ2-7; TRBD1 matches 7 bases. The ends lost 6 bases at V and 8 bases at J; junction bases unmatched: 7. The CDR3 sequence is 12 residues long. CDR3 protein: CASSNRGGQQYF. In DNA, the CDR3 is TGTGCCAGCAGCAACAGGGGTGGCCAGCAGTACTTC.

The chain joins TRBV18 to TRBJ2-3, with 8 bases lining up with TRBD1. The CDR3 runs to 16 residues. The junction had 5 bases not matched to a gene; V was cut back by 2 bases and J by 1 base. Per germline, CDR1 KGHSH and CDR2 LQKENI. The CDR3 loop reads CASSPIAGQGTDTQYF. The CDR3 DNA is TGTGCCAGCTCACCAATCGCGGGACAGGGCACAGATACGCAGTATTTT.

The chain combines TRBV4-2 with TRBJ1-1, with 8 bases fitting TRBD1. Per the germline V gene, CDR1 is LGHNA and CDR2 is YNFKEQ. After removal of 1 base from V and 6 bases from J, the junction contained 4 bases not matched to a gene. The CDR3 runs 14 residues. CDR3 protein: CASSQAIQGAEAFF. As DNA, the CDR3 is TGTGCCAGCAGCCAAGCCATACAGGGGGCTGAAGCTTTCTTT.

This chain uses TRBV29-1 with TRBJ2-7, with TRBD1 matching 7 bases. The CDR3 has 14 residues. V gave up 2 bases and J gave up 4 bases; unmatched junction bases: 8. Per the germline V gene, CDR1 is SQVTM and CDR2 is ANQGSEA. The chain's CDR3 is CSVERQGQTYEQYF. As DNA, the CDR3 is TGCAGCGTTGAAAGACAGGGACAAACGTACGAGCAGTACTTC.

This chain connects TRBV29-1 to TRBJ2-3; 9 bases match TRBD2. The V and J ends lost 7 bases and 3 bases, in that order; junction bases with no gene match: 11. The CDR3 totals 15 residues. Germline V CDR1 and CDR2: SQVTM, ANQGSEA. CDR3 sequence: CSAERVAGVTDTQYF. The DNA of the CDR3 is TGCAGCGCCGAGCGCGTAGCGGGGGTGACAGATACGCAGTATTTT.

The chain has TRBV5-1 and TRBJ1-1; D remains unclear. V lost 4 bases, J lost 4 bases, and 14 bases lay in between. Germline values: CDR1 SGHRS, CDR2 YFSETQ. The CDR3 consists of 14 residues. In DNA, the CDR3 is TGCGCCAGCAGCCCCGCCGGAGGGCCCACTGAAGCTTTCTTT. Translation gives CASSPAGGPTEAFF.

The V call is TRBV24-1, the J call TRBJ2-5; weak D call: TRBD1 (5 bases). Looked up from germline, CDR1 is KGHDR and CDR2 is SFDVKD. Trimming stripped 11 bases from V and 5 bases from J, with 20 bases between. The CDR3 covers 14 residues. CDR3 DNA: TGTGCCAGTAGTCCTCGACAGTTCCGGGAGACCCAGTACTTC. Protein product: CASSPRQFRETQYF.

This chain joins TRBV4-2 and TRBJ1-2; D ambiguous. The CDR3 has 14 residues. The V end was cut by 0 bases, the J end by 3 bases, with 8 bases between. Germline CDR1 LGHNA, CDR2 YNFKEQ. For the CDR3, the DNA is TGTGCCAGCAGCCAAGATAAAGGTTACTATGGCTACACCTTC. Protein product: CASSQDKGYYGYTF.

The chain links TRBV30 to TRBJ2-4; no definite D call. The J call is uncertain, as TRBJ2-5 better fits the DNA end. This CDR3 has 10 residues. Germline V gene lookup returns CDR1 GTSNPN and CDR2 SVGIG (reference sequence). The CDR3, as DNA: TGTGCCTGGAGTTTAGAGACCCAGTACTTC. Its translation is CAWSLETQYF.

This chain uses TRBV25-1 with TRBJ2-3; 7 bases align to TRBD2. Germline values: CDR1 MGHDK, CDR2 SYGVNS. Germline trimming cut 1 base from V and 7 bases from J; bases unmatched to any gene: 5. This CDR3 has 14 residues. The CDR3 sequence is CASSEWGGGHTQYF. CDR3 sequence (DNA): TGTGCCAGCAGTGAATGGGGGGGAGGGCATACGCAGTATTTT. The entire variable domain, with the rest obtained from reference TRBV25-1 and TRBJ2-3, is as follows: EADIYQTPRYLVIGTGKKITLECSQTMGHDKMYWYQQDPGMELHLIHYSYGVNSTEKGDLSSESTVSRIRTEHFPLTLESARPSHTSQYLCASSEWGGGHTQYFGPGTRLTVL.

This chain connects TRBV20-1 to TRBJ1-1, with 9 bases identical to TRBD1. This CDR3 has 16 residues. Germline V gene data show CDR1 as DFQATT and CDR2 as SNEGSKA (reference sequence). The ends lost 1 base at V and 4 bases at J; junction bases unmatched: 10. DNA for the CDR3: TGCAGTGCTAGAGTCCTGTCGGGACAGGGAGGCACTGAAGCTTTCTTT. As protein: CSARVLSGQGGTEAFF.

This clonotype showed up just a few times. The chain has TRBV29-1 and TRBJ1-2; D gene uncertain. The CDR3 is made up of 12 amino acids. The V gene's germline CDR1 is SQVTM and CDR2 ANQGSEA. The V end was cut by 4 bases, the J end by 2 bases, with 8 bases between. For the CDR3, the DNA is TGCAGCGTTGGCCCGGGAAACTATGGCTACACCTTC. Translation: CSVGPGNYGYTF.

This clonotype was counted a few times. The junction and the germline gene differ at one end; a read error may be behind it. The chain uses TRBV6-1 and TRBJ1-6; a possible D gene is TRBD1 (5 bases). The CDR3 spans 14 residues. Germline V gives CDR1 MNHNS, CDR2 SASEGT. DNA of the CDR3: TGTGCCAGCAGTGGACAGCCTTATAATTCACCCCCCCACTTT. Translating gives CASSGQPYNSPPHF.

This clonotype occurred a few times. The chain carries TRBV12-5 and TRBJ2-1, with 10 bases that match TRBD1. The trim removed 4 bases at V and 3 bases at J, leaving 0 bases unmatched. Germline CDR1 reads LGHNT; CDR2 reads FRNRAP. The CDR3 contains 14 residues. CDR3 sequence: CASGWTGGYNEQFF. The CDR3 DNA sequence: TGTGCTAGTGGTTGGACAGGGGGCTACAATGAGCAGTTCTTC.

This clonotype occurred a few times. As DNA, the CDR3 is TGTGCCAGCGCAAGTTTATCTAGCGGGAGCACAGATACGCAGTATTTT. Protein product: CASASLSSGSTDTQYF. J is TRBJ2-3 and V is TRBV28; TRBD2 matches 8 bases. The CDR3 covers 16 residues. The V and J ends lost 8 bases and 0 bases, in that order; junction bases with no gene match: 10. The germline gives CDR1 MDHEN, CDR2 SYDVKM. The whole variable domain, remainder taken from reference TRBV28 and TRBJ2-3, is DVKVTQSSRYLVKRTGEKVFLECVQDMDHENMFWYRQDPGLGLRLIYFSYDVKMKEKGDIPEGYSVSREKKERFSLILESASTNQTSMYLCASASLSSGSTDTQYFGPGTRLTVL.

V gene TRBV12-3 or TRBV12-4 combines with J gene TRBJ2-3; D call uncertain. The CDR3 runs 13 residues. V lost 3 bases and J lost 2, with 6 bases in between. The DNA for the CDR3 is TGTGCCAGCAGTTTCTATTACACAGATACGCAGTATTTT. Encoded protein: CASSFYYTDTQYF.